Listed below are T cell receptor beta chains from one sample, sequenced in a study of shared clonotypes between healthy human individuals. Only in-frame clones appear in the TCRdb table, and some are missing; sequencing was by immunoSEQ multiplex PCR. The data contain about 2,500,000 clones, around 94% of them singletons. Sequencing was carried out using naive CD4+ T cells sorted from blood. These receptors were collected from a man between 18 and 29 years old in good health. Both conserved end residues are part of each CDR3. Not every row has a clone size; where given, it reads once, few, many or a size class.

TRBV29-1	-	CSTRTGRGKETQYF
TRBV18	-	CASSPNVGGGEQYF
TRBV10-3	-	CAISEGAGNQPQHF
TRBV9	-	CASSYDLGISGNTIYF
TRBV6-5	few	CASRRGTEAFF
TRBV5-1	-	CASSLGSSSYNEQFF
TRBV29-1	-	CSVRVLGNTEAFF
TRBV10-3	-	CAITGPIEGVQYF
TRBV7-3	-	CASSDQGHEQYF
TRBV6-1	-	CASSGIPDTQYF
TRBV9	-	CASSDGQGYGYTF
TRBV5-1	-	CASSLRAEYQETQYF
TRBV6-5	-	CASSYQLNTEAFF
TRBV10-3	-	CAIRPTGNTGELFF
TRBV7-2	-	CASSFFYGPDTQYF
TRBV18	-	CASSPVQRVYEQYF
TRBV7-2	few	CASSLAGGTGELFF
TRBV10-2	-	CASSVGDRGLTGELFF
TRBV7-2	-	CASSLEGQSYGYTF
TRBV5-4	-	CASSYRAANEKLFF
TRBV7-2	-	CASSNRGTRTGELFF
TRBV5-1	-	CASSATGLQLNTEAFF
TRBV10-2	-	CASMQGDQPQHF
TRBV28	-	CASRYRGSQPQHF
TRBV5-1	-	CASSLAPQGASTRELFF
TRBV19	-	CASSIGLSGNTIYF
TRBV10-1	-	CASSESDSTDTQYF